This TCR beta chain was identified in a study of shared clonotypes between healthy human individuals. Turning to the study itself: The cohort had two women and three men, ages 18 to 49.

Only in-frame clones appear in the TCRdb table, and some are missing; sequencing was by immunoSEQ multiplex PCR. The table includes just over 2,000,000 clones, about 95% detected once. CD8 cells classed as naive were CD45RO-negative and positively selected for CCR7, excluding terminally differentiated effector memory CD45RA+ cells. This CDR3 is built from 11 residues. Looked up from germline, CDR1 is SEHNR and CDR2 is FQNEAQ (reference sequence). As regards this clone: Its target is unknown. The junction departs from germline at one end; a sequencing error may be responsible.

Study-level results: Despite large depth, sorted-subset datasets appeared incompletely sequenced.

The chain links TRBV7-9 to TRBJ1-5, with a possible D match to TRBD1 (5 bases). Sequences were obtained from naive CD8+ T cells sorted from blood. This sequence was found in a man between 18 and 35 years old in good health. CDR3 region: CASSLGGEVYF. In nucleotides, the CDR3 is TGTGCCAGCAGCTTAGGAGGGGAGGTATACTTT.